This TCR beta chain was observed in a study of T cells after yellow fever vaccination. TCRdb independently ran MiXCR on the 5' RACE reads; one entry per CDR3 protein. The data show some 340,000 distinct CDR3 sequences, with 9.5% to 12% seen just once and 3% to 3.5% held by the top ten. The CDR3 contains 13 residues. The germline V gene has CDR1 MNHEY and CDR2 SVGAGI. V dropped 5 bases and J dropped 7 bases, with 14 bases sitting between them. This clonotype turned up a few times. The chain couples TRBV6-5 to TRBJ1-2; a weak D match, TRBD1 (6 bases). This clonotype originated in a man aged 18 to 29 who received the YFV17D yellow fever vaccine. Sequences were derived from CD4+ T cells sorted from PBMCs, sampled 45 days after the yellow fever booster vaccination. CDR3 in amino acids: CASSNTGLGGYTF. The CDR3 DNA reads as TGTGCCAGCAGTAATACAGGGTTGGGTGGCTACACCTTC.